This entry describes one T cell receptor (beta chain). Its matching antigen is unknown. TCRdb reprocessed the 5' RACE reads and keeps a single row for each CDR3 protein, giving no DNA. This table holds roughly 350,000 distinct CDR3 sequences. This record comes from a study of T cells expressing NK-cell markers. As for the study in general: It was sorted CD3+CD56-NKG2C+, CD3+CD56+NKG2C- and CD3+CD56+NKG2C+ T cells that provided the TCR beta repertoires.

General study findings and limits: Four donors' CD3+CD56-NKG2C+ cells were dominated by the same clonotypes.

Sequencing input: blood T cells: a sorted CD56 or NKG2C T cell subset, CD4+ or CD8+ T cells, or bulk PBMC T cells (not recorded which). The receptor comes from a man aged 18 to 69 in good health.

The CDR3 sequence is CASTARTNSYNSPLHF. The chain employs TRBV6-1 and TRBJ1-6; absent DNA, TCRdb's TRBD1 call cannot be checked. The CDR3 runs 16 residues. Germline V gives CDR1 MNHNS, CDR2 SASEGT.